The entry below gives a single T cell receptor beta chain sequence along with its context. Its antigen is undetermined. Through a sample-barcoded 5' primer and a J-beta primer mix, a second PCR was run for roughly 6 to 11 cycles. Each cDNA molecule carried a tag from a template-switch adaptor that contained 12 random nucleotides. From the 5' RACE reads, TCRdb called clonotypes with MiXCR, one entry per CDR3 protein. Found here are about 1.8 million distinct CDR3 sequences, around 50% of them singletons; the top ten hold approximately 2.1%. This specimen belongs to a study of blood T cells in healthy people across ages. Study results and caveats: TCR beta diversity, measured per million T cells, fell in a roughly linear way with age.

Trimming removed 6 bases from V and 1 base from J; junction bases left unmatched: 8. Germline-derived CDR1 and CDR2 are LNHNV and YYDKDF (reference sequence). The CDR3 covers 16 residues. V gene TRBV15 combines with J gene TRBJ2-5, with TRBD2 matching over 10 bases. The sample taken for sequencing was blood. The sequence was obtained from a woman between 35 and 50 years old in good health. CDR3 sequence: CATSFSLAGAQETQYF. CDR3 nucleotides: TGTGCCACCAGTTTTTCGCTAGCGGGGGCCCAAGAGACCCAGTACTTC.